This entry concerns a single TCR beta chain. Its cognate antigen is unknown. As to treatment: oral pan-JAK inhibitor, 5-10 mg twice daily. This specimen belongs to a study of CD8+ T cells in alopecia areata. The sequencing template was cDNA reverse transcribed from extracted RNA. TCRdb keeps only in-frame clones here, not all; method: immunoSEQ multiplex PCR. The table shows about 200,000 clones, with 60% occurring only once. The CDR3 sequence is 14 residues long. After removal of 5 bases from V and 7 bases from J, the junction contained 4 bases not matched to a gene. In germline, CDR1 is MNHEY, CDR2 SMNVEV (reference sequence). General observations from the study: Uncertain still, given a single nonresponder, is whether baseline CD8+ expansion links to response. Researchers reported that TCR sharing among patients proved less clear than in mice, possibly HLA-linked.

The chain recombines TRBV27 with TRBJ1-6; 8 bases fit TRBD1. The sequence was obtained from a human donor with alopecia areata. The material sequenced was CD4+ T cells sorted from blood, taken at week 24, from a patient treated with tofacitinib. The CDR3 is CASSRQGRNSPLHF. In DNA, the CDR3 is TGTGCCAGCAGTCGACAGGGGAGGAATTCACCCCTCCACTTT.